The T cell receptor (beta chain) under discussion was sequenced for a study of blood T cell repertoires in COVID-19 (dated by TCRdb to 2020 to 2021). Turning to the overall study: The collaborator samples originated in the United States, Italy and Spain and spanned the acute and convalescent phases of COVID-19. The prospective study material was composed of cDNA or gDNA derived from T cells, B-cell-depleted T cells, or PBMCs. The dataset comprised deeply sampled blood TCRbeta repertoires from subjects exposed to, actively infected with, or recovered from COVID-19. The repertoires were released in a freely available public database meant as a resource for research on the immune response to SARS-CoV-2. The samples were drawn from the first 160 participants of the ongoing ImmuneRACE study and from 950 to 1,500 subjects provided by 6 global collaborators. Sample metadata almost always included a de-identified subject ID, COVID-19 status, age in years and sex. Where HLA class I and class II types were available, the types were taken from metadata supplied by the sample provider, not from assay-based typing.

The immunoSEQ Assay, a bias-controlled multiplex PCR, was used to amplify TCRbeta CDR3 regions from genomic DNA. The paper's processing steps were these. The number of nucleated cells in each sample was estimated from the amplification of reference gene primers within the assay. Sequence reads were collapsed and filtered to measure the absolute abundance of every unique TCRbeta CDR3 rearrangement. Productive Simpson clonality was computed per sample as the square root of Simpson's diversity index over productive rearrangements. In its TCRdb copy, this immuneACCESS table keeps in-frame sequences only and misses some clones. Where compared with another copy, unresolved V genes explain less than half of these, and the others have no known cause. V and J calls and clone size are as listed in that table; D and trimming were resolved from the DNA. This sample comprises tens of thousands of clones, approximately 90% of them detected only once. The top ten constitute about 15% of the sample.

Overall study results and their limits: How much clinical and demographic metadata was included differed by source and by participant, and the metadata was provided uncurated.

This clone was detected only a few times. This receptor's antigen is unknown. Base qualities are not recorded, but no much larger clone differs from it by a single base. Collaborating institutions collected whole blood in K2EDTA tubes following their own protocols. For TCRbeta analysis, collaborator samples were shipped as frozen whole blood, as isolated PBMCs, or as DNA extracted from either sample type. Sequencing input: peripheral blood. The receptor was derived from a male donor with acute or convalescent COVID-19.

The CDR3 corresponds to CASRGLAGLSNEQFF. The nucleotide sequence reads as follows: TGTGCCAGCAGGGGGTTAGCGGGGCTTTCCAATGAGCAGTTCTTC. The chain couples TRBV7-9 to TRBJ2-1; 8 junctional bases match TRBD2. From V the trimming removes 6 bases and from J it removes 6 bases, while the gene matches leave 10 bases of the junction unaccounted for. Taken from the germline V gene (reference sequence), the CDR1 and CDR2 loops are SEHNR and FQNEAQ. Its CDR3 holds 15 amino acids, cysteine through phenylalanine. Just the 45-base CDR3 DNA is kept, in frame starting at base 1.